Below, 9 T cell receptor beta chains from the same sample are listed, as sequenced in a study of CD8 T cells in ankylosing spondylitis. TCRdb processed the 5' RACE reads anew with MiXCR; each CDR3 protein has one entry. This table has about 220,000 distinct CDR3 sequences, about 7% appearing once. These receptors lack a known antigen. General study findings and limits: A TCR beta motif made of eight highly homologous variants seemed typical of ankylosing spondylitis blood.

What was sequenced was blood, either unsorted or a sorted T cell fraction (not recorded which). The receptors come from a male donor with ankylosing spondylitis.

This chain uses TRBV4-3 with TRBJ2-6; a possible D gene is TRBD2 (6 bases). Trimming pared 3 bases from V and 0 bases from J, leaving 15 bases between. This CDR3 is 18 amino acids long. Germline loops: CDR1 LGHNA, CDR2 YSLEER. The CDR3 region is CASSHPTDGGSGANVLTF. CDR3 coding DNA: TGCGCCAGCAGCCACCCAACTGACGGGGGCTCTGGGGCCAACGTCCTGACTTTC.

This clonotype was seen many times. The chain joins TRBV28 to TRBJ2-4; D is perhaps TRBD2 (6 bases). Germline CDR1 MDHEN, CDR2 SYDVKM. Between the trimmed V and J ends, which lost 2 bases and 5 bases, there was a span of 10 bases. The CDR3 consists of 14 residues. CDR3 coding DNA: TGTGCCAGCAGTTTAGGAGGGTTCCAAAACATTCAGTACTTC. It encodes CASSLGGFQNIQYF.

This clonotype was seen repeatedly, ten times or more. This sequence joins TRBV12-3 or TRBV12-4 and TRBJ2-3; D is perhaps TRBD1 or TRBD2 (5 bases each). Trimming took off 5 bases at V and 10 bases at J, with 13 bases between the two ends. The CDR3 is 12 amino acids. The CDR3 is CASSPDTRAQYF. The DNA of the CDR3 is TGTGCCAGCAGTCCGGACACGAGGGCGCAGTATTTT.

In this sample, this clonotype turned up many times. This rearrangement joins TRBV18 to TRBJ1-1; D unresolved. Looked up from germline, CDR1 is KGHSH and CDR2 is LQKENI. Deletions cut 6 bases from V and 11 bases from J, with 16 bases between. The CDR3 is made up of 12 amino acids. The CDR3 loop reads CASSDNLRMAFF. The CDR3 DNA reads TGTGCCAGCTCCGACAACCTTCGGATGGCTTTCTTT.

This clonotype was recorded many times. The chain joins TRBV21-1 to TRBJ2-7; the D call TRBD1 from the table was never checked on the DNA. TRBV21-1 is recorded as a pseudogene. CDR3 length: 16 amino acids. CDR3 coding DNA: TGTGCCAGCAGCAATCAACCCCGGGACAGGAGATACGAGCAGTACTTC. Protein: CASSNQPRDRRYEQYF.

Ten or more counts support this clonotype. The chain uses TRBV29-1 and TRBJ2-1; D uncertain. This CDR3 contains 14 residues. Per germline, CDR1 SQVTM and CDR2 ANQGSEA. Trimming took 8 bases from V and 3 from J, leaving 17 bases between them. CDR3 sequence reads: CSIPSGRFYNEQFF. As DNA, the CDR3 is TGCAGCATCCCTTCGGGCAGGTTCTACAATGAGCAGTTCTTC.

The table lists this clonotype with many counts. V usage is TRBV7-9 and J usage is TRBJ1-3; D uncertain. Germline-derived CDR1 and CDR2 are SEHNR and FQNEAQ (reference sequence). V lost 5 bases to trimming and J lost 0 bases, with 11 bases between them. The CDR3 runs to 15 residues. CDR3 residues: CASSPPLGSGNTIYF. DNA for the CDR3: TGTGCCAGCAGCCCTCCTCTCGGCTCTGGAAACACCATATATTTT. Full variable domain (remainder filled in from reference TRBV7-9 and TRBJ1-3): DTGVSQNPRHKITKRGQNVTFRCDPISEHNRLYWYRQTLGQGPEFLTYFQNEAQLEKSRLLSDRFSAERPKGSFSTLEIQRTEQGDSAMYLCASSPPLGSGNTIYFGEGSWLTVV.

This clonotype was seen repeatedly, ten times or more. V and J are TRBV29-1 and TRBJ2-7, with a weak D call TRBD2 (7 bases). V lost 4 bases and J lost 3, with 16 bases in between. Germline-derived CDR1 and CDR2 are SQVTM and ANQGSEA. This CDR3 is 14 amino acids long. CDR3 residues: CSVATRGGGYEQYF. CDR3 bases: TGCAGCGTTGCCACGAGGGGAGGGGGCTACGAGCAGTACTTC.

The V gene is TRBV20-1, the J gene TRBJ2-3; D possibly corresponds to TRBD2 (5 bases). The CDR3 loop spans 14 amino acids. The V and J ends lost 5 bases and 5 bases respectively, with 17 bases between them. Germline V gives CDR1 DFQATT, CDR2 SNEGSKA (reference sequence). The CDR3, as DNA: TGCAGTGCTCCCTGGACTCGCCTGGTAGATACGCAGTATTTT. This sequence encodes CSAPWTRLVDTQYF.